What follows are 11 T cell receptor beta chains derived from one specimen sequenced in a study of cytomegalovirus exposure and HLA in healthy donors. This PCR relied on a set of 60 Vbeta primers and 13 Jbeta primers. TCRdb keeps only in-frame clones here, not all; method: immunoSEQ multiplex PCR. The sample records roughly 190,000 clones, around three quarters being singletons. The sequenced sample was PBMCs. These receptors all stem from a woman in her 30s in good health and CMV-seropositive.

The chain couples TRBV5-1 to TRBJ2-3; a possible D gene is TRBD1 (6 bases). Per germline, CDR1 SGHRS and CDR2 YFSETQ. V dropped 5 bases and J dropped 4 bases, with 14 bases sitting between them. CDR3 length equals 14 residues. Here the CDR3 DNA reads TGCGCCAGCAGGACAGGAGTTTTCCCAGATACGCAGTATTTT. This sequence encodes CASRTGVFPDTQYF.

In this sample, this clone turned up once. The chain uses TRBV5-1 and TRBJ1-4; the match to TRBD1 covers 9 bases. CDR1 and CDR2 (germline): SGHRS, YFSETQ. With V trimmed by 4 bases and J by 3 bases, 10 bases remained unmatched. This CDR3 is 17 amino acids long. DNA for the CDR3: TGCGCCAGCAGCCCTTCAAGAGGGACAGGGTCTAATGAAAAACTGTTTTTT. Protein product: CASSPSRGTGSNEKLFF.

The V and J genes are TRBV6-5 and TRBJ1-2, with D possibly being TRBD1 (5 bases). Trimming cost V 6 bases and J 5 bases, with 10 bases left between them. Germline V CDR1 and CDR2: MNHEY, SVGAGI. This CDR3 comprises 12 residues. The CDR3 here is CASRLTGYGYTF. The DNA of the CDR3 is TGTGCCAGCAGGCTAACAGGTTATGGCTACACCTTC.

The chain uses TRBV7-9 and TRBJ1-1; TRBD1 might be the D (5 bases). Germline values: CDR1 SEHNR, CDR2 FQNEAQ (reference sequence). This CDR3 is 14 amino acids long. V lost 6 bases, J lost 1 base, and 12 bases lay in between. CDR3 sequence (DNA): TGTGCCAGCAGTCGAGGGGAGGGGAACACTGAAGCTTTCTTT. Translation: CASSRGEGNTEAFF.

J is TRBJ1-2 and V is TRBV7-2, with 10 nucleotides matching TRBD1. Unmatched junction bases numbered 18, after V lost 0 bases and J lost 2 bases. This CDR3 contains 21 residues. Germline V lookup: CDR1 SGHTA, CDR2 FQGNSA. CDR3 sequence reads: CASSLASWDRGLTLRNYGYTF. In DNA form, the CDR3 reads TGTGCCAGCAGCTTAGCTTCTTGGGACAGGGGTTTGACACTACGAAACTATGGCTACACCTTC. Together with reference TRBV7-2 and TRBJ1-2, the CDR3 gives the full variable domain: GAGVSQSPSNKVTEKGKDVELRCDPISGHTALYWYRQSLGQGLEFLIYFQGNSAPDKSGLPSDRFSAERTGGSVSTLTIQRTQQEDSAVYLCASSLASWDRGLTLRNYGYTFGSGTRLTVV.

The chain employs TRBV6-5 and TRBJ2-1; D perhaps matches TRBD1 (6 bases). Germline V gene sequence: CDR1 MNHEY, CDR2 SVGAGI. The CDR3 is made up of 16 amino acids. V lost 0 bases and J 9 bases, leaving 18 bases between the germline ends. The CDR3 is CASSYSGAETHGEQFF. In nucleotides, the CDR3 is TGTGCCAGCAGTTACTCGGGGGCTGAAACTCATGGTGAGCAGTTCTTC.

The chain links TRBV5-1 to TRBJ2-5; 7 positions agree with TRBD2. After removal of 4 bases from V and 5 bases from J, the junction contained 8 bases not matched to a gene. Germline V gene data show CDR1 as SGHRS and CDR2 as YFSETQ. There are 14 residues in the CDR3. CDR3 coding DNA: TGCGCCAGCAGCGGGGGGGTCAGGATGGAGACCCAGTACTTC. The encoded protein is CASSGGVRMETQYF.

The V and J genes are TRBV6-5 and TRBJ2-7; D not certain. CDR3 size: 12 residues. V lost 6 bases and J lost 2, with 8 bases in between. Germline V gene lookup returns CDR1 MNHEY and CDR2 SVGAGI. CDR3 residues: CASSSGTYEQYF. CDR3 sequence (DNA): TGTGCCAGCAGCTCAGGAACCTACGAGCAGTACTTC.

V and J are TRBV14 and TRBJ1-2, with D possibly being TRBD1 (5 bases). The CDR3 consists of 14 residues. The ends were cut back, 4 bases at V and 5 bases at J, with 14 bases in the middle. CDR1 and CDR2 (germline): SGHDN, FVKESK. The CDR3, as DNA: TGTGCCAGCAGCCGGGACGTCGGGGGGTATGGCTACACCTTC. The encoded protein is CASSRDVGGYGYTF.

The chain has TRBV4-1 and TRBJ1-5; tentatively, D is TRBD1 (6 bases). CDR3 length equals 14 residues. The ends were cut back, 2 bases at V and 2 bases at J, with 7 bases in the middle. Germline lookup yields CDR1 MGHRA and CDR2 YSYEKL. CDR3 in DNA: TGCGCCAGCAGCCAATCAGGGGGCAATCAGCCCCAGCATTTT. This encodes CASSQSGGNQPQHF.

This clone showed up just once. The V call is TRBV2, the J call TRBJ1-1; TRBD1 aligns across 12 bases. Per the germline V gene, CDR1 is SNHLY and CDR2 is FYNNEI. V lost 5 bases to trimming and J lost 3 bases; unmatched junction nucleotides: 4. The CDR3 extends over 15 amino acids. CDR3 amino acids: CASSPGQGAYTEAFF. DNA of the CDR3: TGTGCCAGCAGTCCGGGACAGGGGGCATACACTGAAGCTTTCTTT.